This T cell receptor (beta chain) emerged from a study of neurological immune-mediated disorders. Time point reported: longitudinal time-point 2. 2 million unsorted PBMCs were stored in RNAlater at -80 °C before RNA extraction. The CDR3 totals 13 residues. V lost 4 bases, J lost 6 bases, and 10 bases lay in between. Germline loops: CDR1 MNHEY, CDR2 SVGAGI. TCRdb re-derived calls from the 5' RACE reads in MiXCR, one entry per CDR3 protein. This table holds tens of thousands of distinct CDR3 sequences, 10% to 15% found once. This clonotype was observed at least ten times. The sequencing sample was made of PBMCs. The clonotype originates from a woman aged 40-49 years in good health. The chain joins TRBV6-5 to TRBJ1-3, with D possibly being TRBD1 (5 bases). Written as DNA, the CDR3 is TGTGCCAGCAGTTTGACAGAAGAAAACACCATATATTTT. Residues: CASSLTEENTIYF.